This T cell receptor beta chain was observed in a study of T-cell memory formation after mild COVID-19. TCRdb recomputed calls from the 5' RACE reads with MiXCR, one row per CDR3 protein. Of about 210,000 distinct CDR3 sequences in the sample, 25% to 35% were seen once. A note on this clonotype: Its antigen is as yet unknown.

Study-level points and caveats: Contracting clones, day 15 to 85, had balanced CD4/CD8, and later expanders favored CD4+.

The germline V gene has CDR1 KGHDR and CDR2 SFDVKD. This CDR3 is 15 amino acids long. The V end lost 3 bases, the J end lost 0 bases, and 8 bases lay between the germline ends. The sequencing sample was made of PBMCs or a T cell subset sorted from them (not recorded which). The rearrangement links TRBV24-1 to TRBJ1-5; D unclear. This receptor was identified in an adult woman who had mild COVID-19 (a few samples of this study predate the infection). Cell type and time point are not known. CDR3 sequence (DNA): TGTGCCACCAGTGATAGGACGGTTAGCAATCAGCCCCAGCATTTT. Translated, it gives CATSDRTVSNQPQHF.